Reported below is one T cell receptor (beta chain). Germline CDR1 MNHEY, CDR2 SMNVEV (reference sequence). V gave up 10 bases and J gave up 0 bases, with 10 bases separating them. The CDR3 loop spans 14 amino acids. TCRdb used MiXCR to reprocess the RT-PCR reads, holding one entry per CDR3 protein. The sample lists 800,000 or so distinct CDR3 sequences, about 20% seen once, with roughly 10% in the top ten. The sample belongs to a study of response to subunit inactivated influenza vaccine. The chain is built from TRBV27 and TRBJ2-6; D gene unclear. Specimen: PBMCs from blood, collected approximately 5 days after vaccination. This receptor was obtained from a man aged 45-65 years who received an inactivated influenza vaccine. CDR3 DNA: TGTGCCACCTCCGAGGTCTCTGGGGCCAACGTCCTGACTTTC. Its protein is CATSEVSGANVLTF.